This TCR beta chain comes out of a study of cytomegalovirus exposure and HLA in healthy donors. The CDR3 has 16 residues. Between the trimmed V and J ends, which lost 0 bases and 0 bases, there was a span of 9 bases. The germline V gene has CDR1 SGHRS and CDR2 YFSETQ. Sequenced by immunoSEQ multiplex PCR; TCRdb stores in-frame clones only, minus some. In the table there are about 120,000 clones, 75% to 90% of which are singletons. The sample comprised PBMCs. This clonotype was sampled from a woman between 18 and 29 years old in good health and CMV-seronegative. This rearrangement joins TRBV5-1 to TRBJ2-2; maybe TRBD1 (6 bases). As DNA, the CDR3 is TGCGCCAGCAGCTTGGTTGGGACACCGAACACCGGGGAGCTGTTTTTT. Protein: CASSLVGTPNTGELFF.